These 17 T cell receptor beta chains came from one sample sequenced in a study of cytomegalovirus exposure and HLA in healthy donors (dated by TCRdb to 2017 to 2019). Receptors were amplified or captured by the immunoSEQ multiplex PCR assay. For the multiplex PCR, a mixture combining 60 forward primers for TCR Vbeta segments and 13 reverse primers for TCR Jbeta segments was used. TCRdb obtained this table from immuneACCESS and retained in-frame rearrangements with V and J assigned. These tables miss some clones; where compared with another copy, unresolved V genes account for less than half of the shortfall, and the remainder is unexplained. The sample has about 200,000 clones on record, 80% to 85% of them singletons. 2.7% of the sample is in the top ten clones. The sequencing input was PBMCs. These receptors were obtained from a woman between 35 and 50 years old in good health and CMV-seronegative.

The gene calls are TRBV9 and TRBJ2-2, with 8 bases aligning to TRBD2. J was trimmed by 4 bases and V by 0 bases; bases with no gene match: 2. Germline CDR1 reads SGDLS; CDR2 reads YYNGEE. The CDR3 length is 15 residues. The DNA of the CDR3 is TGTGCCAGCAGCGTAGCTACTAGCGGCACCGGGGAGCTGTTTTTT. Its protein is CASSVATSGTGELFF.

The rearrangement joins TRBV7-3 to TRBJ2-3; D possibly corresponds to TRBD2 (5 bases). The germline V and J ends were trimmed by 5 bases and 1 base, with 10 bases remaining between them. Germline V CDR1 and CDR2: SGHTA, FQGTGA. CDR3 length equals 14 residues. DNA of the CDR3: TGTGCCAGCAGCCCTGTCGGGGGCACAGATACGCAGTATTTT. This codes for CASSPVGGTDTQYF.

This clone has more than one count but fewer than ten. The V and J genes are TRBV28 and TRBJ1-6, with 10 bases aligning to TRBD1. CDR1 and CDR2 (germline): MDHEN, SYDVKM. The J segment lost 14 bases and the V segment lost 6 bases, leaving 7 bases of the junction unmatched. The CDR3 runs to 13 residues. CDR3 nucleotide sequence: TGTGCCAGCAGCGGGACAGGGGCTAGGACCCTCCACTTT. Amino acids: CASSGTGARTLHF.

CDR3 amino acids: CSVVLASGSQETQYF. CDR3 nucleotide sequence: TGCAGCGTTGTTCTGGCTAGCGGGAGCCAAGAGACCCAGTACTTC. V usage is TRBV29-1 and J usage is TRBJ2-5, with 10 positions matching TRBD2. J was trimmed by 1 base and V by 4 bases; bases with no gene match: 6. Germline lookup yields CDR1 SQVTM and CDR2 ANQGSEA. The CDR3 covers 15 residues.

This clone was counted between two and nine times. The chain uses TRBV30 and TRBJ1-1; 9 bases are shared with TRBD1. V lost 4 bases and J lost 11; bases outside the gene matches: 11. CDR1 GTSNPN and CDR2 SVGIG come from the germline V gene (reference sequence). The CDR3 has 13 amino acids. For the CDR3, the DNA is TGTGCCTGGACATCCAACAGGGGGCTGTATGCTTTCTTT. The encoded protein is CAWTSNRGLYAFF.

The chain joins TRBV7-9 to TRBJ2-2; 8 nucleotides agree with TRBD2. Per the germline V gene, CDR1 is SEHNR and CDR2 is FQNEAQ (reference sequence). J lost 10 bases, V lost 8 bases, and 6 bases had no gene match. The length of the CDR3 is 12 residues. The CDR3 nucleotides read TGTGCCAGCCGATTTAGCGGGATGGAGCTGTTTTTT. Translating it yields CASRFSGMELFF.

The chain employs TRBV5-6 and TRBJ2-3; D is possibly TRBD2 (5 bases). There are 16 residues in the CDR3. Germline V gives CDR1 SGHDT, CDR2 YYEEEE. Trimming pared 0 bases from V and 2 bases from J, leaving 13 bases between. The CDR3: CASSLGLTTYTDTQYF. The DNA for the CDR3 is TGTGCCAGCAGCTTGGGACTAACCACGTACACAGATACGCAGTATTTT.

V usage is TRBV23-1 and J usage is TRBJ2-7; 11 bases map to TRBD1. TRBV23-1 is given ORF status, its function remaining uncertain. The V and J ends lost 2 bases and 7 bases, in that order; junction bases with no gene match: 7. CDR3 size: 15 residues. The CDR3: CASSQRDRGIQEQYF. The DNA for the CDR3 is TGCGCCAGCAGTCAACGGGACAGGGGGATCCAGGAGCAGTACTTC.

The V and J genes are TRBV19 and TRBJ1-5; 9 bases are shared with TRBD1. V shed 5 bases and J 7 bases; nucleotides not matched to a gene: 6. The CDR3 is 14 residues long. Germline CDR1 is LNHDA and CDR2 is SQIVND (reference sequence). The CDR3 sequence is CASSPTGGSQPQHF. The CDR3, as DNA: TGTGCCAGTAGTCCTACAGGGGGCAGCCAGCCCCAGCATTTT.

V and J are TRBV28 and TRBJ1-2; D unresolved. V was shortened by 5 bases and J by 5 bases, with 12 bases between the two germline ends. Germline values: CDR1 MDHEN, CDR2 SYDVKM. The CDR3 contains 13 residues. CDR3: CASSLLQTYGYTF. CDR3 DNA sequence: TGTGCCAGCAGTCTCCTCCAGACATATGGCTACACCTTC.

The rearrangement joins TRBV7-9 to TRBJ1-4, with D hard to call. The length of the CDR3 is 15 residues. CDR1 is SEHNR and CDR2 is FQNEAQ in the germline V gene (reference sequence). The V and J ends lost 1 base and 0 bases respectively, with 6 bases between them. The CDR3 DNA is TGTGCCAGCAGCTTAGGGGCAGCAACTAATGAAAAACTGTTTTTT. This translates into CASSLGAATNEKLFF.

The chain couples TRBV4-1 to TRBJ2-7; TRBD1 might be the D (6 bases). Germline-derived CDR1 and CDR2 are MGHRA and YSYEKL. Trimming shortened V by 4 bases and J by 2 bases, and 15 bases separated the two germline ends. The length of the CDR3 is 15 residues. This CDR3 reads CASSLEGDNTYEQYF. CDR3 coding DNA: TGCGCCAGCAGCCTCGAGGGGGACAATACCTACGAGCAGTACTTC.

The chain combines TRBV21-1 with TRBJ1-3; TRBD1 was called by the table and not checked on the DNA. TRBV21-1 is classified as a pseudogene. The CDR3 loop spans 19 amino acids. The CDR3 DNA is TGTGCCAGCAGCAAAAGCCAGAAACAGACAGTCAACTCTGGAAACACCATATATTTT. This codes for CASSKSQKQTVNSGNTIYF.

This sequence joins TRBV5-1 and TRBJ1-1; a possible D gene is TRBD1 (6 bases). In germline, CDR1 is SGHRS, CDR2 YFSETQ. This CDR3 comprises 12 residues. V lost 5 bases and J lost 7, with 12 bases in between. In DNA form, the CDR3 reads TGCGCCAGCAGTCCCACAGGGCTTGAAGCTTTCTTT. Its translation is CASSPTGLEAFF.

The count of this clone is one. V and J are TRBV29-1 and TRBJ2-1; TRBD1 matches at 7 bases. The V segment lost 3 bases and the J segment 3 bases; nucleotides outside the gene matches: 8. This CDR3 region has 15 residues. Germline CDR1 is SQVTM and CDR2 is ANQGSEA. CDR3 loop: CSVEGTDDIYNEQFF. The CDR3 DNA sequence: TGCAGCGTTGAGGGGACAGATGACATCTACAATGAGCAGTTCTTC.

The J gene is TRBJ2-1, the V gene TRBV20-1; possible D gene TRBD2, 5 bases. The V gene's germline CDR1 is DFQATT and CDR2 SNEGSKA (reference sequence). V lost 2 bases and J lost 12, with 11 bases in between. CDR3 length: 11 amino acids. The CDR3 region is CSARRMDLQFF. Here the CDR3 DNA reads TGCAGTGCTAGACGGATGGACTTGCAGTTCTTC.

J is TRBJ2-7 and V is TRBV11-1; D call uncertain. V gave up 1 base and J gave up 0 bases, with 7 bases separating them. Per the germline V gene, CDR1 is SGHAT and CDR2 is FQDESV (reference sequence). The CDR3 covers 14 residues. The CDR3 DNA is TGTGCCAGCAGCTTAGGACTCCTCTCCTACGAGCAGTACTTC. It translates to CASSLGLLSYEQYF.